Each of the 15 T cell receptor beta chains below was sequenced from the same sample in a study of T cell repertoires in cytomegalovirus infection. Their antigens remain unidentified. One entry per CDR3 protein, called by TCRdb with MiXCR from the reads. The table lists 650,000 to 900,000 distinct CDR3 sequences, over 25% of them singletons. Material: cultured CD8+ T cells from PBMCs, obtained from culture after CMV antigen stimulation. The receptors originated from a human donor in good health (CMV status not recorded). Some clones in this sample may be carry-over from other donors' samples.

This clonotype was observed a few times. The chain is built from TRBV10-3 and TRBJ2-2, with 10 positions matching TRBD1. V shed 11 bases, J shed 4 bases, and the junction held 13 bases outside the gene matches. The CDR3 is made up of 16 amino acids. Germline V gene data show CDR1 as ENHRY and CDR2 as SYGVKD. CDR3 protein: CASWDRGLGTTGELFF. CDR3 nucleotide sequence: TGTGCCTCGTGGGACAGGGGATTGGGAACCACCGGGGAGCTGTTTTTT.

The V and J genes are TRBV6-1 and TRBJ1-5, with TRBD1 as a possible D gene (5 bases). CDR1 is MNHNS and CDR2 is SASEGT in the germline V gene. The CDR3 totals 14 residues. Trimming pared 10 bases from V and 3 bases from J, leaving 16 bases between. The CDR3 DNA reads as TGTGCCACCGGGGGTGCAGGCGACAATCAGCCCCAGCATTTT. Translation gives CATGGAGDNQPQHF.

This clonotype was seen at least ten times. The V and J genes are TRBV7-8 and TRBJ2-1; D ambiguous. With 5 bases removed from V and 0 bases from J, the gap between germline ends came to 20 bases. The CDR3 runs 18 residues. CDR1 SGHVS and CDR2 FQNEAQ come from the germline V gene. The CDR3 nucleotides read TGTGCCAGCAGCCCAAGTGGTCTCCGGACCACCTCCTACAATGAGCAGTTCTTC. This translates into CASSPSGLRTTSYNEQFF.

The CDR3 is CASSGQGNQPQHF. The CDR3 bases are TGTGCCAGCAGTGGACAGGGGAATCAGCCCCAGCATTTT. The chain carries TRBV5-6 and TRBJ1-5; 9 nucleotides match TRBD1. V was clipped by 5 bases and J by 4 bases; unmatched bases: 1. Germline-derived CDR1 and CDR2 are SGHDT and YYEEEE. The CDR3 is 13 residues long.

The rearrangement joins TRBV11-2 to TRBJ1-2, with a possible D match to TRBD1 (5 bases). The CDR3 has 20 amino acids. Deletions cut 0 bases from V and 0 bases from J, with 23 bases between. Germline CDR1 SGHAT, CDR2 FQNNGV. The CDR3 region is CASSLDQLGLRDPANYGYTF. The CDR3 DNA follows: TGTGCCAGCAGCTTAGATCAATTGGGGTTGCGGGACCCAGCTAACTATGGCTACACCTTC.

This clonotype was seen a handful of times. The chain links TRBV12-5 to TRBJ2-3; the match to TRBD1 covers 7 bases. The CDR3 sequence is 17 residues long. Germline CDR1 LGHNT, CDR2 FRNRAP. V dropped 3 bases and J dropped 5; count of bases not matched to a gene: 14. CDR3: CASGFSYQGDGVDTQYF. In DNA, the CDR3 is TGTGCTAGTGGTTTTTCCTACCAGGGGGATGGTGTAGATACGCAGTATTTT.

The CDR3 DNA follows: TGTGCCAGCAGTCTCCCCGCCGGGGGGCCGTCGAACACTGAAGCTTTCTTT. Amino acids: CASSLPAGGPSNTEAFF. The chain uses TRBV5-8 and TRBJ1-1, with D possibly being TRBD1 (6 bases). CDR3 length equals 17 residues. V was trimmed by 5 bases and J by 1 base, leaving 21 bases between them. Germline V gene sequence: CDR1 SGHTS, CDR2 YDEGEE. The full variable domain, completed using reference TRBV5-8 and TRBJ1-1, is EAGVTQSPTHLIKTRGQQATLRCSPISGHTSVYWYQQALGLGLQFLLWYDEGEERNRGNFPPRFSGRQFPNYSSELNVNALELEDSALYLCASSLPAGGPSNTEAFFGQGTRLTVV.

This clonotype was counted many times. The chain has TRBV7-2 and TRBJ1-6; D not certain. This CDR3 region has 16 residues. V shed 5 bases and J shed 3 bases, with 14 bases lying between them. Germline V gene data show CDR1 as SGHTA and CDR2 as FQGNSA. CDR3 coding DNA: TGTGCCAGCAGCGCTACAGAGCCCCTCTATAATTCACCCCTCCACTTT. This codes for CASSATEPLYNSPLHF.

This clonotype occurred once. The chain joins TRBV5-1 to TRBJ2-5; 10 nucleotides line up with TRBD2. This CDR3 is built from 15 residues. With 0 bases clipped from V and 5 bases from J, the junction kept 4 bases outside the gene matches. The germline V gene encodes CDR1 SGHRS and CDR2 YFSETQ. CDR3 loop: CASSLAAGGPETQYF. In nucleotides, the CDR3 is TGCGCCAGCAGCTTGGCAGCGGGGGGGCCGGAGACCCAGTACTTC.

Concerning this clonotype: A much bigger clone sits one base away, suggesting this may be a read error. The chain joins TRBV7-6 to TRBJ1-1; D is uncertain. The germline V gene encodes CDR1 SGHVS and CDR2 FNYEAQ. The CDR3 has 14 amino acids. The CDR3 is CVSSLEVENTEAFF. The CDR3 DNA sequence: TGTGTCAGCAGCTTAGAGGTGGAAAACACTGAAGCTTTCTTT. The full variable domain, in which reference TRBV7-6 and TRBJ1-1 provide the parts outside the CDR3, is GAGVSQSPRYKVTKRGQDVALRCDPISGHVSLYWYRQALGQGPEFLTYFNYEAQQDKSGLPNDRFSAERPEGSISTLTIQRTEQRDSAMYRCVSSLEVENTEAFFGQGTRLTVV.

The CDR3 sequence: CASTELQGITEAFF. CDR3 in DNA: TGTGCCAGCACCGAGCTACAGGGAATCACTGAAGCTTTCTTT. The chain uses TRBV6-2 or TRBV6-3 and TRBJ1-1; D possibly corresponds to TRBD1 (6 bases). The CDR3 length is 14 residues. Per the germline V gene, CDR1 is MNHEY and CDR2 is SVGEGT. V lost 7 bases and J lost 4, with 16 bases in between.

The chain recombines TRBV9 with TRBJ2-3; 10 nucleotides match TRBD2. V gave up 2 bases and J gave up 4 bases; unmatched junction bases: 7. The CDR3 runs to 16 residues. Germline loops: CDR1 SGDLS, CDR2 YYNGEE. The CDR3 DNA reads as TGTGCCAGCAGCGTGAGAGCGGGGGGGCCGGCAGATACGCAGTATTTT. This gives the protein CASSVRAGGPADTQYF.

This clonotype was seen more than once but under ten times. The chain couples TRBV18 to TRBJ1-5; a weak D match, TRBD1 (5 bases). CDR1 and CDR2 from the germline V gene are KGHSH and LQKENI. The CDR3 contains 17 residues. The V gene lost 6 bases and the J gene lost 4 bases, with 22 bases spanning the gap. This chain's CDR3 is CASSRDEGILGNQPQHF. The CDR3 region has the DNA TGTGCCAGCTCCCGGGACGAAGGAATTTTGGGTAATCAGCCCCAGCATTTT.

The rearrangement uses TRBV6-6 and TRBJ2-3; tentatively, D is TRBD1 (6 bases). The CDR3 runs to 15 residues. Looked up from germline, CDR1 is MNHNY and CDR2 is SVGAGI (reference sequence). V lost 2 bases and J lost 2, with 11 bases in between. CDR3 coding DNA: TGTGCCAGCAGTTACCCGACAGGATACACAGATACGCAGTATTTT. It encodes CASSYPTGYTDTQYF.

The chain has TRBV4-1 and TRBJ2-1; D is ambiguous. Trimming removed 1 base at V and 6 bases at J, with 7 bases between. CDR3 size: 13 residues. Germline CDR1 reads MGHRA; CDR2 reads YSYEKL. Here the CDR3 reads CASSQVGINEQFF. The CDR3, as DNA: TGCGCCAGCAGCCAAGTGGGGATCAATGAGCAGTTCTTC.